This TCR beta chain was retrieved from a study of T cell responses to AZD1222 COVID-19 vaccine. The V gene's germline CDR1 is SGHNT and CDR2 YYREEE (reference sequence). Trimming removed 4 bases from V and 7 bases from J, with 12 bases in between. CDR3 length: 13 amino acids. Generated by immunoSEQ multiplex PCR, the TCRdb table keeps only in-frame clones and is missing some. This sample yields tens of thousands of clones, of which roughly 88% are seen a single time; 9.5% to 13% belongs to the top ten. A note on this clone: The antigen remains unidentified.

The study's findings and limits: Samples come after the peak T cell response, not at day 14. Regions 160-218 and 743-854 dominated among vaccine-associated CD4 TCRs spanning spike. Donors were chiefly white British, with a greater number of females, and clonal diversity was perhaps underestimated.

The V call is TRBV5-4, the J call TRBJ2-1; possibly TRBD2 for D (6 bases). Sequences were derived from peripheral blood, sampled 28 days after the second AZD1222 dose. The clonotype was recovered from an adult who received the AZD1222 COVID-19 vaccine. The CDR3 reads CASSTSAGNEQFF. The DNA for the CDR3 is TGTGCCAGCAGCACCTCTGCGGGAAATGAGCAGTTCTTC.